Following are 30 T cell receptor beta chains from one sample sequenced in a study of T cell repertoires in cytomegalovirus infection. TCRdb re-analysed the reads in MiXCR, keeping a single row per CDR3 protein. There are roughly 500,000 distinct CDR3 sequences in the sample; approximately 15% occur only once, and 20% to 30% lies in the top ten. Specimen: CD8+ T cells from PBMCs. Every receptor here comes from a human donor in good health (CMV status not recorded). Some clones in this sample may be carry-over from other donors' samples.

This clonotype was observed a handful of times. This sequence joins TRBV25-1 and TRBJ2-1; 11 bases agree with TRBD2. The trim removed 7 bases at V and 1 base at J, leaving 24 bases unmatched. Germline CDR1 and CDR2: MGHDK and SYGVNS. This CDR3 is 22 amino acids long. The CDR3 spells CASTPGPGLAAPSPVSYNEQFF. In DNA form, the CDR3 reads TGTGCCAGCACTCCGGGTCCGGGACTAGCGGCCCCGAGCCCCGTGTCCTACAATGAGCAGTTCTTC. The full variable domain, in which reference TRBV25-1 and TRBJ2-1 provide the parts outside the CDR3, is EADIYQTPRYLVIGTGKKITLECSQTMGHDKMYWYQQDPGMELHLIHYSYGVNSTEKGDLSSESTVSRIRTEHFPLTLESARPSHTSQYLCASTPGPGLAAPSPVSYNEQFFGPGTRLTVL.

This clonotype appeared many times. CDR3 loop: CASSYAKRTGPAGYEQYF. The CDR3, as DNA: TGTGCCAGCAGTTACGCGAAACGTACAGGGCCAGCGGGCTACGAGCAGTACTTC. The chain has TRBV6-6 and TRBJ2-7; D possibly matches TRBD1 or TRBD2 (6 bases each). This CDR3 comprises 18 residues. Looked up from germline, CDR1 is MNHNY and CDR2 is SVGAGI (reference sequence). Between the trimmed V and J ends, which lost 2 bases and 3 bases, there was a span of 23 bases.

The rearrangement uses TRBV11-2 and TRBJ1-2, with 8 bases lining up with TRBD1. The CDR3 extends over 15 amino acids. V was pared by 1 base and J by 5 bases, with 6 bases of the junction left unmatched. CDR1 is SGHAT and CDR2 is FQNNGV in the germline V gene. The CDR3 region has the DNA TGTGCCAGCAGCTTAGGAACCGGGACAGGATATGGCTACACCTTC. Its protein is CASSLGTGTGYGYTF.

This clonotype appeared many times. The CDR3 region is CASTGGPATNEKLFF. For the CDR3, the DNA is TGTGCCAGCACGGGCGGCCCTGCAACTAATGAAAAACTGTTTTTT. The chain employs TRBV7-9 and TRBJ1-4; D unresolved. CDR3 length: 15 residues. Germline values: CDR1 SEHNR, CDR2 FQNEAQ (reference sequence). Trimming took 7 bases from V and 0 from J, leaving 12 bases between them.

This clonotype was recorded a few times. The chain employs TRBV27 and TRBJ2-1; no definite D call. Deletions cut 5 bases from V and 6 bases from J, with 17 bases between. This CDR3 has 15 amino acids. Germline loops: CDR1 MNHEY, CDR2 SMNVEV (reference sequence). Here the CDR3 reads CASSPPEGPINEQFF. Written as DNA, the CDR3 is TGTGCCAGCAGTCCCCCGGAAGGGCCAATCAATGAGCAGTTCTTC.

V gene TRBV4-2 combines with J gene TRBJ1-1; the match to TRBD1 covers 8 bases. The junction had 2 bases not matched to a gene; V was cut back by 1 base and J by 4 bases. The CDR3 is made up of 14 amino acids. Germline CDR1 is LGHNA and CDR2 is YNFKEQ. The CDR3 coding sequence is TGTGCCAGCAGCCAAGCCGACAGGGGCACTGAAGCTTTCTTT. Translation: CASSQADRGTEAFF.

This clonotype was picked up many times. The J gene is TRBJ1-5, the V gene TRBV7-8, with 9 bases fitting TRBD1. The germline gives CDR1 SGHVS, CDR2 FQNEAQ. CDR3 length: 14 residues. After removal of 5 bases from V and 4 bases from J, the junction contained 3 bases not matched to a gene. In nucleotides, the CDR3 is TGTGCCAGCAGCCGGGACAGGGTAAATCAGCCCCAGCATTTT. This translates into CASSRDRVNQPQHF.

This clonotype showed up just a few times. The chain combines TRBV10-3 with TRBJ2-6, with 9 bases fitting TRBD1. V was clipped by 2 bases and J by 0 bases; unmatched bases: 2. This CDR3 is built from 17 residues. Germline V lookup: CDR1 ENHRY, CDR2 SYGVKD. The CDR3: CAISEGTGFSGANVLTF. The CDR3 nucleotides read TGTGCCATCAGTGAGGGGACAGGGTTCTCTGGGGCCAACGTCCTGACTTTC.

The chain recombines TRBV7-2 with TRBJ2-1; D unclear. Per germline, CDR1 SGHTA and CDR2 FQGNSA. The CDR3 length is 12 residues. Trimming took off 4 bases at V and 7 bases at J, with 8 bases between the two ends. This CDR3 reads CASSSMVNEQFF. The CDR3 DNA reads TGTGCCAGCAGCTCCATGGTAAATGAGCAGTTCTTC.

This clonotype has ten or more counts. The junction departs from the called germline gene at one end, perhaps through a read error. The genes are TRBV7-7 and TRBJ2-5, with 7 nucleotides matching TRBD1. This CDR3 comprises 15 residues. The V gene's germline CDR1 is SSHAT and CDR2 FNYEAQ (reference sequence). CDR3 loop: CASSLTRDRQETQYF. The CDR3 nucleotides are TGTGCTAGCAGCTTAACCCGGGACAGACAAGAGACCCAGTACTTC.

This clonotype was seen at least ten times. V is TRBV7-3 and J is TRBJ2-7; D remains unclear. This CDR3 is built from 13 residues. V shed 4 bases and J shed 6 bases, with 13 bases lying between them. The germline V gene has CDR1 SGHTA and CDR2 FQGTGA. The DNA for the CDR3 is TGTGCCAGCAGCTCCACCGCTGGCAGCGAGCAGTACTTC. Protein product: CASSSTAGSEQYF.

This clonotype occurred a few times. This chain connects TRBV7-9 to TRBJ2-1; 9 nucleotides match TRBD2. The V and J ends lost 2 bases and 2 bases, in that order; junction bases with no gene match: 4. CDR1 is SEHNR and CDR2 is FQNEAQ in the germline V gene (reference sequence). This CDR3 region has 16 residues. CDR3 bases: TGTGCCAGCAGCTTAAGCGGGAGGCGGACCTACAATGAGCAGTTCTTC. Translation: CASSLSGRRTYNEQFF.

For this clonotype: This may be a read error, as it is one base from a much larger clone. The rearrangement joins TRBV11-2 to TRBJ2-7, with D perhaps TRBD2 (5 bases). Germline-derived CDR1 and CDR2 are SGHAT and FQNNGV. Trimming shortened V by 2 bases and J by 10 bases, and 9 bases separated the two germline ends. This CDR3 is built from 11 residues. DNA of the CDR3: TGTGCCAGCAGCTTATACGGGGATCAGTACTTC. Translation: CASSLYGDQYF. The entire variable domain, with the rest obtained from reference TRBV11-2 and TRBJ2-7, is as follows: EAGVAQSPRYKIIEKRQSVAFWCNPISGHATLYWYQQILGQGPKLLIQFQNNGVVDDSQLPKDRFSAERLKGVDSTLKIQPAKLEDSAVYLCASSLYGDQYFGPGTRLTVT.

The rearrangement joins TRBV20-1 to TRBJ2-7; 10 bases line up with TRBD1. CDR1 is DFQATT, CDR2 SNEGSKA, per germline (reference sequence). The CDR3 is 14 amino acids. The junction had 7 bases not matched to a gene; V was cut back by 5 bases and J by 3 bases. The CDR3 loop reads CSAPRGDRGYEQYF. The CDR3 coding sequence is TGCAGTGCTCCTAGGGGGGACAGGGGCTACGAGCAGTACTTC.

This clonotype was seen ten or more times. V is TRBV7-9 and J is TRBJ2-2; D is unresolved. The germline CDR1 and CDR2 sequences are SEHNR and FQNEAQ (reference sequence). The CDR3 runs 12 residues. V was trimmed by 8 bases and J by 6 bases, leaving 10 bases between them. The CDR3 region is CASGMRSGELFF. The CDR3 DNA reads TGTGCCAGCGGAATGAGATCCGGGGAGCTGTTTTTT.

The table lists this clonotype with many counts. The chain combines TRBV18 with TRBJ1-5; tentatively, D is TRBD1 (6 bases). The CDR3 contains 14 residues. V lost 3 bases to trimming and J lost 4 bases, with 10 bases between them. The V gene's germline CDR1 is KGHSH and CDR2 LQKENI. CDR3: CASSPPGTNQPQHF. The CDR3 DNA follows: TGTGCCAGCTCACCCCCCGGGACAAATCAGCCCCAGCATTTT.

The DNA for the CDR3 is TGTGCCAGCACCGGGGACAGGGGGCTTCCCGGGGAGCTGTTTTTT. This translates into CASTGDRGLPGELFF. The genes are TRBV28 and TRBJ2-2; 12 bases are shared with TRBD1. The germline V gene has CDR1 MDHEN and CDR2 SYDVKM. The CDR3 is 15 amino acids. V was clipped by 7 bases and J by 6 bases; unmatched bases: 6.

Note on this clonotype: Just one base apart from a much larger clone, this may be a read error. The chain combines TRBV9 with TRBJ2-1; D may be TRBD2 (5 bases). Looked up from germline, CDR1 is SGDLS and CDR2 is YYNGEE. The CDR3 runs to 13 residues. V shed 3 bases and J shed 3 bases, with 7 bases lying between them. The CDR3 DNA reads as TGTGCCAGCAGCGCCCGGGACTACAATGAGCAGTTCTTC. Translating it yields CASSARDYNEQFF. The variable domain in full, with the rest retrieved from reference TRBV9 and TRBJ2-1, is DSGVTQTPKHLITATGQRVTLRCSPRSGDLSVYWYQQSLDQGLQFLIQYYNGEERAKGNILERFSAQQFPDLHSELNLSSLELGDSALYFCASSARDYNEQFFGPGTRLTVL.

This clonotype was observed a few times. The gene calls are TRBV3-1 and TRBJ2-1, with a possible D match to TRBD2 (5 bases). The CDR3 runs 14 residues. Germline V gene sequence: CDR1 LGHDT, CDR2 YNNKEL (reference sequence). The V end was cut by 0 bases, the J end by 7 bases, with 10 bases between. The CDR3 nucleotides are TGTGCCAGCAGCCAAGAGCGGGTGGGGAATGAGCAGTTCTTC. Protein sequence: CASSQERVGNEQFF.

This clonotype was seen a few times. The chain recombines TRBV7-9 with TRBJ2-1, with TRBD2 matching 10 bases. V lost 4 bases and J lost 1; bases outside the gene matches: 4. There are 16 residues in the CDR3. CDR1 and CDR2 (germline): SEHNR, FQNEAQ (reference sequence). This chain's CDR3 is CASSYPTSGSYNEQFF. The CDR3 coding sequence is TGTGCCAGCAGCTACCCGACTAGCGGGTCCTACAATGAGCAGTTCTTC.

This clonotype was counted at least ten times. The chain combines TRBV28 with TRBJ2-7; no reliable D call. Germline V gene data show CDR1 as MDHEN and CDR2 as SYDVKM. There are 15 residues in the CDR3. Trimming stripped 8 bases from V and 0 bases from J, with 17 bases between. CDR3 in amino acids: CASLDVGAFSYEQYF. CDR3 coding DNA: TGTGCCAGCCTGGATGTGGGTGCTTTCTCCTACGAGCAGTACTTC.

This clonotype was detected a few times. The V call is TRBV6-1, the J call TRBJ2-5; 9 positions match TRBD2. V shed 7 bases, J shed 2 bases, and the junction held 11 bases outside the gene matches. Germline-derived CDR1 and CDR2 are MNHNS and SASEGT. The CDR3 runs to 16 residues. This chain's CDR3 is CASKMAPLAGQETQYF. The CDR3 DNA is TGTGCCAGCAAGATGGCACCACTAGCGGGTCAAGAGACCCAGTACTTC.

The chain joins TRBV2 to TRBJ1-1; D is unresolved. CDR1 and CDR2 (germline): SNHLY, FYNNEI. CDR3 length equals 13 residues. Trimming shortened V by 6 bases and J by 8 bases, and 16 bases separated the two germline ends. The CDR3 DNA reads TGTGCCAGCAGGGAAAAGGGTCTCTTGGAAGCTTTCTTT. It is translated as CASREKGLLEAFF.

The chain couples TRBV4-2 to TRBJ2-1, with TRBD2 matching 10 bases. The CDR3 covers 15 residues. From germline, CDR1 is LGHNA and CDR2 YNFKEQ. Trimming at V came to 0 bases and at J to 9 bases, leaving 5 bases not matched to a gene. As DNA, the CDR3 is TGTGCCAGCAGCCAAGAGTCTAGCGGGAGACGTGAGCAGTTCTTC. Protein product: CASSQESSGRREQFF.

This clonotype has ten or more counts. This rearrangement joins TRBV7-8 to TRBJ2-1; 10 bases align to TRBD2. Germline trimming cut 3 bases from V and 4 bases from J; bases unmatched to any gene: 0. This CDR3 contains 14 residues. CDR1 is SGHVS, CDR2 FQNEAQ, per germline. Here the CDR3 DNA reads TGTGCCAGCAGCTTGACTAGCGGGTACAATGAGCAGTTCTTC. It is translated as CASSLTSGYNEQFF.

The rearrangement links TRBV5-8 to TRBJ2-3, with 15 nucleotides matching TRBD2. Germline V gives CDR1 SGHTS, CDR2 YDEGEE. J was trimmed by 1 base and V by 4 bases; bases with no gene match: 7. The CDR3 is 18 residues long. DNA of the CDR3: TGTGCCAGCAGCACCGGGACTAGCGGGGGGAGTCGCACAGATACGCAGTATTTT. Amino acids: CASSTGTSGGSRTDTQYF. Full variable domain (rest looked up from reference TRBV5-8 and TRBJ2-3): EAGVTQSPTHLIKTRGQQATLRCSPISGHTSVYWYQQALGLGLQFLLWYDEGEERNRGNFPPRFSGRQFPNYSSELNVNALELEDSALYLCASSTGTSGGSRTDTQYFGPGTRLTVL.

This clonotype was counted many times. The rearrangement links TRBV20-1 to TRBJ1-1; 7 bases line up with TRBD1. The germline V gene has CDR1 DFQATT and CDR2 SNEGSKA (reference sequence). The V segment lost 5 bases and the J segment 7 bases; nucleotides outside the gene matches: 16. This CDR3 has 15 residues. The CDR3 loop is CSASLRGGTSVEAFF. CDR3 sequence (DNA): TGCAGTGCTTCCCTCAGGGGGGGAACGAGTGTTGAAGCTTTCTTT.

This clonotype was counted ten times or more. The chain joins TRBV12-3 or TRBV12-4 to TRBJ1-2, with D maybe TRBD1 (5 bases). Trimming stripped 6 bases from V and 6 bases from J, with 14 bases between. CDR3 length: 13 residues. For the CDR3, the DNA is TGTGCCAGCAGGCCGGCGGGGCTCAATGGCTACACCTTC. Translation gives CASRPAGLNGYTF.

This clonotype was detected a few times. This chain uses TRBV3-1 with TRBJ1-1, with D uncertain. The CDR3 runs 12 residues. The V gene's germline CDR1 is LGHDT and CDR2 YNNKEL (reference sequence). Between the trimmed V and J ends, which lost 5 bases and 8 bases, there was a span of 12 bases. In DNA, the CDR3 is TGTGCCAGCAGCGCCGGAGCCCTAGAAGCTTTCTTT. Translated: CASSAGALEAFF.

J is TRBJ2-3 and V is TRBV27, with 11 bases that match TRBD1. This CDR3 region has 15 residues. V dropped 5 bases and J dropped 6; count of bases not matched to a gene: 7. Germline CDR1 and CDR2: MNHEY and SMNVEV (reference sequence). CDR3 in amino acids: CASSQDRGLRDTQYF. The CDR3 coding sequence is TGTGCCAGCAGTCAGGACAGGGGGCTAAGGGATACGCAGTATTTT.